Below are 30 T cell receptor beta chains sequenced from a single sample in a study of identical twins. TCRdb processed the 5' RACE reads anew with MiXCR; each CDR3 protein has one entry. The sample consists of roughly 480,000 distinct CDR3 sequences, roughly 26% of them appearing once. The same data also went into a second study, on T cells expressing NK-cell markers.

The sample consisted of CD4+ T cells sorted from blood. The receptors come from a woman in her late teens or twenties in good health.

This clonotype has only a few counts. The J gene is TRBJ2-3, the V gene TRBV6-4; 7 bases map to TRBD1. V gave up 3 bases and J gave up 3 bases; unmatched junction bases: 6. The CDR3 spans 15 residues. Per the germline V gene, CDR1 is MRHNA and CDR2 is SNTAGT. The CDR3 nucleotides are TGTGCCAGCAGTGAGCGACAGGGTAGTACAGATACGCAGTATTTT. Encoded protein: CASSERQGSTDTQYF.

The CDR3 loop is CASSASSGANVLTF. The CDR3 bases are TGTGCCAGCAGTGCTAGCTCTGGGGCCAACGTCCTGACTTTC. The V call is TRBV6-4, the J call TRBJ2-6; D uncertain. V lost 4 bases to trimming and J lost 0 bases, with 4 bases between them. Germline CDR1 is MRHNA and CDR2 is SNTAGT. This CDR3 is 14 amino acids long.

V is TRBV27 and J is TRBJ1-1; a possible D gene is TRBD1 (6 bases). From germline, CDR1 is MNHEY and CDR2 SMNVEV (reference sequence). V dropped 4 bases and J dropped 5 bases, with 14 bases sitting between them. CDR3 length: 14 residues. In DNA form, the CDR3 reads TGTGCCAGCAGTTGGTACAGGGTAGGGACTGAAGCTTTCTTT. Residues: CASSWYRVGTEAFF.

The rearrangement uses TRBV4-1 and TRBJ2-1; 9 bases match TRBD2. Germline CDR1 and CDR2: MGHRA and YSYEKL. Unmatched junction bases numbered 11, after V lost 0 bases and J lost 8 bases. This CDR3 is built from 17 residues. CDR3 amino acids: CASSQDGRVSGRDEQFF. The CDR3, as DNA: TGCGCCAGCAGCCAAGATGGGAGGGTTAGCGGGAGAGATGAGCAGTTCTTC.

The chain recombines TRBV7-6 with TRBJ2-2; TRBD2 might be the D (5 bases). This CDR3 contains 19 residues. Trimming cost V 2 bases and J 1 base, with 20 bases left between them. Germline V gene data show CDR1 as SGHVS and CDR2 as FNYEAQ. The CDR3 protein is CASSLRPSRLGRNTGELFF. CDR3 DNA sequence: TGTGCCAGCAGCTTAAGGCCGTCGAGGCTGGGGAGGAACACCGGGGAGCTGTTTTTT.

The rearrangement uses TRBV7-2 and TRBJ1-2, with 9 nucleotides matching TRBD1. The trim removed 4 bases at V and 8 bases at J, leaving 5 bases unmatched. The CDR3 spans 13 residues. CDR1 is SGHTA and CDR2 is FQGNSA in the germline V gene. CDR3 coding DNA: TGTGCCAGCAGCTCCAACAGGGGGCGCGGCTACACCTTC. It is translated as CASSSNRGRGYTF.

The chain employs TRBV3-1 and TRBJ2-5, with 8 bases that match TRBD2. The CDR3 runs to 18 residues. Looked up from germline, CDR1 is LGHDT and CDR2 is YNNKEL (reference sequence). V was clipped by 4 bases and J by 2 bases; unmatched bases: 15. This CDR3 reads CASSPSWVAGPNQETQYF. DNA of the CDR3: TGTGCCAGCAGCCCGTCTTGGGTAGCGGGACCCAATCAAGAGACCCAGTACTTC.

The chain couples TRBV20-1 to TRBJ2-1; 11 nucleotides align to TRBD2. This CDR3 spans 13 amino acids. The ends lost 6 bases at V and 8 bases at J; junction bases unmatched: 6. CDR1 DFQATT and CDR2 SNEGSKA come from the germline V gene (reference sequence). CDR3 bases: TGCAGTGCCTATAGCGGGAGGGTCGATGAGCAGTTCTTC. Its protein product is CSAYSGRVDEQFF.

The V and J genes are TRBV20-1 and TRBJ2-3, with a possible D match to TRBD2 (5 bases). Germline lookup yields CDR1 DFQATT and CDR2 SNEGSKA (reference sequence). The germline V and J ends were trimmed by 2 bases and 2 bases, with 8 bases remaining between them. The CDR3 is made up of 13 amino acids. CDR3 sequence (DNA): TGCAGTGCTAGACGGGGAGTCACAGATACGCAGTATTTT. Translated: CSARRGVTDTQYF.

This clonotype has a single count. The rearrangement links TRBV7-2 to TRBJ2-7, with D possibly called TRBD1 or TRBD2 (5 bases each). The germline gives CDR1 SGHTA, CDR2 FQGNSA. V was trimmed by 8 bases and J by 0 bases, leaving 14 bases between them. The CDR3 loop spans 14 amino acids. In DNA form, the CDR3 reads TGTGCCAGCGGCAGGGCCAGCGGCTCCTACGAGCAGTACTTC. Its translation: CASGRASGSYEQYF.

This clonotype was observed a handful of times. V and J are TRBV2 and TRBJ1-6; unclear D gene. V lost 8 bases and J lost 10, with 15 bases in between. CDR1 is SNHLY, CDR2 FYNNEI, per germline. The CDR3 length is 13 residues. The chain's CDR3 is CASQTGPGSPLHF. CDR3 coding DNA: TGTGCCAGCCAGACCGGACCTGGGTCACCCCTCCACTTT.

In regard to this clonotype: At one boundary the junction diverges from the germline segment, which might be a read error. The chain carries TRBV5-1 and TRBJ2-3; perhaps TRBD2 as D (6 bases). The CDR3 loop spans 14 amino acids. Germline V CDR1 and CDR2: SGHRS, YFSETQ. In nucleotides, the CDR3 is TGTGCCAGCAGCCGGGACTGGGGTACGGATACGCAGTATTTT. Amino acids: CASSRDWGTDTQYF.

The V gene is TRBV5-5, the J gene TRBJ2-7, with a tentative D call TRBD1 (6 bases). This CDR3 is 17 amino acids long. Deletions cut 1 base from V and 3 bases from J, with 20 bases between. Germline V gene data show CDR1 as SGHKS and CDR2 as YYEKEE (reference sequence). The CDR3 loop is CASSLNGWDKVGYEQYF. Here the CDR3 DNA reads TGTGCCAGCAGCTTGAATGGGTGGGACAAAGTGGGCTACGAGCAGTACTTC.

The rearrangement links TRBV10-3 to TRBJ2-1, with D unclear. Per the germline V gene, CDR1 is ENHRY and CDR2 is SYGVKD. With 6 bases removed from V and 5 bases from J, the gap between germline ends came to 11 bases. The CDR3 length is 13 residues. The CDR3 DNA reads TGTGCCATCAGGAGGACCGCAAACAATGAGCAGTTCTTC. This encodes CAIRRTANNEQFF.

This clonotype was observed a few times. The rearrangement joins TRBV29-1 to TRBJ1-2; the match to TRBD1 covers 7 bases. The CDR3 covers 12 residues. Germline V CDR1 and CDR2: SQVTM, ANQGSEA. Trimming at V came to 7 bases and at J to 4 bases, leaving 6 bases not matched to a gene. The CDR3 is CSGDSGPYGYTF. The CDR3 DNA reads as TGCAGCGGGGACAGCGGACCCTATGGCTACACCTTC.

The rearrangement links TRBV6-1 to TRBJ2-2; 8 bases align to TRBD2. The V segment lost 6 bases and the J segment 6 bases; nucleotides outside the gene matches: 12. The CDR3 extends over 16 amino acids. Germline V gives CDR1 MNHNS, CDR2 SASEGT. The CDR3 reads CASSDPAGGGSGELFF. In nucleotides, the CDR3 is TGTGCCAGCAGCGACCCGGCGGGGGGTGGTTCCGGGGAGCTGTTTTTT.

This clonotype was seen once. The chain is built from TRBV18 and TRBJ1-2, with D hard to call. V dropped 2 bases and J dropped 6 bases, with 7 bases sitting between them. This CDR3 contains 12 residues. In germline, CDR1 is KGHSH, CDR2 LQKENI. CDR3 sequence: CASSPTINGYTF. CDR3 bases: TGTGCCAGCTCACCAACCATTAATGGCTACACCTTC.

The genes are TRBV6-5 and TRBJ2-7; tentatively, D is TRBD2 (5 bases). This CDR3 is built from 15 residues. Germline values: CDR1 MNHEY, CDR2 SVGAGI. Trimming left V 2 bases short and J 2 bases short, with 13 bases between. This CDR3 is CASSYTRAGTYEQYF. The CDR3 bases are TGTGCCAGCAGTTACACGCGGGCGGGCACCTACGAGCAGTACTTC.

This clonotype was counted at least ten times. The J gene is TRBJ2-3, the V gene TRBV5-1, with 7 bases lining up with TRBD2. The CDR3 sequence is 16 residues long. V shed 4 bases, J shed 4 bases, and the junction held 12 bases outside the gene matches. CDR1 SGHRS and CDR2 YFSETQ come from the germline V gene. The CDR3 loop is CASSLVGLGNPDTQYF. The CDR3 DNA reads TGCGCCAGCAGCCTAGTTGGACTAGGTAACCCAGATACGCAGTATTTT.

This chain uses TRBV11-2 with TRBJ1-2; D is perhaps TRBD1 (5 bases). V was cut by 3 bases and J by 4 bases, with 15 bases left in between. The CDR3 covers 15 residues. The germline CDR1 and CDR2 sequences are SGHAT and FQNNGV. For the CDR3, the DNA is TGTGCCAGCAGCTTCTCCTATGACAGTAGCTATGGCTACACCTTC. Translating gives CASSFSYDSSYGYTF.

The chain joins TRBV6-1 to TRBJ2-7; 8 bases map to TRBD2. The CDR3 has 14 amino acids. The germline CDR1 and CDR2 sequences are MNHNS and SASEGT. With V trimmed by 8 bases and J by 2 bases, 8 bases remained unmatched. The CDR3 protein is CASSKREGPYEQYF. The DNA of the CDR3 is TGTGCCAGCTCCAAACGGGAGGGGCCCTACGAGCAGTACTTC.

CDR3 in amino acids: CASSPDGTLSETQYF. As DNA, the CDR3 is TGTGCCAGCAGTCCGGACGGGACTTTGTCAGAGACCCAGTACTTC. V is TRBV12-3 or TRBV12-4 and J is TRBJ2-5, with a possible D match to TRBD2 (6 bases). Trimming stripped 5 bases from V and 4 bases from J, with 17 bases between. This CDR3 has 15 residues.

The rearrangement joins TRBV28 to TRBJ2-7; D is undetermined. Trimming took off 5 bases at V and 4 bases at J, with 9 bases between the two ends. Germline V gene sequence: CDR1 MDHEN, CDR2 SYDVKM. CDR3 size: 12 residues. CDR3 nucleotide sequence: TGTGCCAGCAGTGGGAACAGATACGAGCAGTACTTC. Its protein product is CASSGNRYEQYF.

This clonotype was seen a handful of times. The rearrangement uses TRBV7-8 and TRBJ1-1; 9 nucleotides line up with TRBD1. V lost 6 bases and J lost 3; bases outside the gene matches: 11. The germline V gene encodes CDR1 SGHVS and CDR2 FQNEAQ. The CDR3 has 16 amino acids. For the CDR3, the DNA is TGTGCCAGCAGTCCCGGGACAGGGTCCCCCTACACTGAAGCTTTCTTT. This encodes CASSPGTGSPYTEAFF.

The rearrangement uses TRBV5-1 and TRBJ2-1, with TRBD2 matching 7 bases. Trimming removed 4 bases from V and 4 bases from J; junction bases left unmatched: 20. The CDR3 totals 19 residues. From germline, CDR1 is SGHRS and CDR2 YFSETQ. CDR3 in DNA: TGCGCCAGCAGCCACTTTAGAGCCCTAGCGGACGTCCGGTACAATGAGCAGTTCTTC. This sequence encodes CASSHFRALADVRYNEQFF. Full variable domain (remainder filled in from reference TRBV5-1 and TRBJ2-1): KAGVTQTPRYLIKTRGQQVTLSCSPISGHRSVSWYQQTPGQGLQFLFEYFSETQRNKGNFPGRFSGRQFSNSRSEMNVSTLELGDSALYLCASSHFRALADVRYNEQFFGPGTRLTVL.

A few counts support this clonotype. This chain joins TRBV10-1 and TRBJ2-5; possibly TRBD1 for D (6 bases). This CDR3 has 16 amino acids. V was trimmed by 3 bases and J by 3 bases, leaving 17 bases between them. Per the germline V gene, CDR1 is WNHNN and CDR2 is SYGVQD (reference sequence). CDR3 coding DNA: TGCGCCAGCAGTGACTTTCAAGGGACACAGAAAGAGACCCAGTACTTC. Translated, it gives CASSDFQGTQKETQYF.

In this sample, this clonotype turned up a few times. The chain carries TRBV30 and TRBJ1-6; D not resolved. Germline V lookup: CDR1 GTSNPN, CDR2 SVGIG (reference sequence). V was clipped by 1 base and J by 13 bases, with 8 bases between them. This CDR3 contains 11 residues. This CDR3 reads CAWSDEPPLHF. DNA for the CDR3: TGTGCCTGGAGTGATGAGCCCCCCCTCCACTTT.

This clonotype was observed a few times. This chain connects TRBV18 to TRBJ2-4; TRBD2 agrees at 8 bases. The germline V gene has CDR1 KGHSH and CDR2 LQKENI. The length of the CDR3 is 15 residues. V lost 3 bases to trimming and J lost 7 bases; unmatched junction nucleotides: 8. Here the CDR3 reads CASSPTAGVKNIQYF. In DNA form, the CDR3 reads TGTGCCAGCTCACCGACAGCGGGAGTTAAGAACATTCAGTACTTC.

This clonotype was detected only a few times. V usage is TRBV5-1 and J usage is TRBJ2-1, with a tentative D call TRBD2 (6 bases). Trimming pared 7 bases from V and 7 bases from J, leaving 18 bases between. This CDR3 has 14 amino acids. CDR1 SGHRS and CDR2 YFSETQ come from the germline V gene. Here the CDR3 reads CASESRRVRNEQFF. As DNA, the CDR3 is TGCGCCAGCGAATCCCGGAGGGTGAGGAATGAGCAGTTCTTC. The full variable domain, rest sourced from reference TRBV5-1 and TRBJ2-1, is KAGVTQTPRYLIKTRGQQVTLSCSPISGHRSVSWYQQTPGQGLQFLFEYFSETQRNKGNFPGRFSGRQFSNSRSEMNVSTLELGDSALYLCASESRRVRNEQFFGPGTRLTVL.

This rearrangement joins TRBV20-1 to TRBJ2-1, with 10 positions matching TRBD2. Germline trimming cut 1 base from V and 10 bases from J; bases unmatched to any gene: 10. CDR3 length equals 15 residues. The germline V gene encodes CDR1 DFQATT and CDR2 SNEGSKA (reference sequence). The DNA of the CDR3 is TGCAGTGCTAGAGCCTACTTAGCGGGAGGACGCGAGCAGTTCTTC. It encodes CSARAYLAGGREQFF.